The rows below give T cell receptor beta chains drawn from one sample of a study of blood T cell repertoires in COVID-19. Libraries were prepared by immunoSEQ multiplex PCR; TCRdb keeps only in-frame clonotypes and omits some of them. Of roughly 400,000 clones listed, more than 75% are singletons. Material: PBMCs or T cells enriched from blood (not recorded which). These receptors all come from a woman in her forties or fifties who had recovered from COVID-19. Each CDR3 is given without its conserved first and last residue. Fields, in order: D gene, clone size, J gene, V gene, CDR3 protein. The D gene is left open where the match is weak. The listing skips clone size in some rows; elsewhere it reads once, few, many or a size class.

D: .; size: .; J: TRBJ1-2; V: TRBV27; CDR3: ASSLSSTGGYT
D: TRBD1; size: few; J: TRBJ2-3; V: TRBV11-2; CDR3: ASRAPGQGRTQY
D: TRBD1; size: .; J: TRBJ1-2; V: TRBV7-9; CDR3: ASSLGTGRNYGYT
D: .; size: .; J: TRBJ1-3; V: TRBV29-1; CDR3: SVGGQMTGNTIY
D: .; size: .; J: TRBJ1-5; V: TRBV12-3/TRBV12-4; CDR3: ASSLRPDQPQH
D: .; size: .; J: TRBJ1-4; V: TRBV5-8; CDR3: ASRNRVFVNEKLF
D: .; size: .; J: TRBJ1-2; V: TRBV5-6; CDR3: ASRSDRSYGYT
D: .; size: few; J: TRBJ1-5; V: TRBV18; CDR3: ASSPPGAGQPQH
D: .; size: .; J: TRBJ1-5; V: TRBV19; CDR3: ASRGYRDSNQPQH
D: .; size: .; J: TRBJ2-7; V: TRBV9; CDR3: ASSPITSSYEQY
D: .; size: few; J: TRBJ1-2; V: TRBV28; CDR3: ASSVTEGYT
D: TRBD1; size: .; J: TRBJ1-2; V: TRBV28; CDR3: ASRLTGTNYGYT
D: TRBD2; size: once; J: TRBJ2-5; V: TRBV7-2; CDR3: ASSGGLVGETQY
D: .; size: .; J: TRBJ1-2; V: TRBV7-9; CDR3: ASSNREEGYT
D: .; size: .; J: TRBJ1-5; V: TRBV7-8; CDR3: ASSSDRFWSQPQH
D: TRBD1; size: .; J: TRBJ1-4; V: TRBV5-1; CDR3: ASSRQGGNEKLF
D: TRBD2; size: .; J: TRBJ2-1; V: TRBV10-3; CDR3: AISGTSGNEQF
D: TRBD2; size: .; J: TRBJ2-3; V: TRBV11-2; CDR3: ASSRRTSGTFDTQY
D: .; size: .; J: TRBJ2-7; V: TRBV12-3/TRBV12-4; CDR3: ASSRNSYEQY
D: TRBD1; size: .; J: TRBJ2-1; V: TRBV28; CDR3: ASSFPRTGQNFFSYNEQF
D: .; size: .; J: TRBJ1-5; V: TRBV7-2; CDR3: ASSLAGAQPQH
D: TRBD1; size: .; J: TRBJ2-7; V: TRBV29-1; CDR3: SVGRQGKSEQY
D: TRBD1; size: .; J: TRBJ2-1; V: TRBV4-2; CDR3: ASSRDWDRGRNEQF
D: .; size: .; J: TRBJ2-2; V: TRBV2; CDR3: ARSSWTRSGELF
D: TRBD1; size: .; J: TRBJ1-5; V: TRBV29-1; CDR3: SAMTGGDQPQH
D: TRBD1; size: .; J: TRBJ1-1; V: TRBV19; CDR3: ASSIGTGGLYAEAF
D: .; size: .; J: TRBJ1-1; V: TRBV9; CDR3: ASSPRGGDPVRLNTEAF
D: TRBD1; size: .; J: TRBJ2-7; V: TRBV28; CDR3: ASMDRAHEQY
D: .; size: once; J: TRBJ2-3; V: TRBV19; CDR3: ASSIGGRLEPTDTQY
D: TRBD1; size: .; J: TRBJ1-2; V: TRBV9; CDR3: ASSETSTGFYGYT
D: TRBD2; size: .; J: TRBJ2-5; V: TRBV27; CDR3: ASSPGVAGGETQY
D: TRBD1; size: .; J: TRBJ1-2; V: TRBV28; CDR3: ASSLRQGGTDPRRNYGYT
D: .; size: .; J: TRBJ2-1; V: TRBV7-2; CDR3: ASSERDSYNEQF
D: .; size: .; J: TRBJ2-3; V: TRBV19; CDR3: ASSRAGWTQY
D: .; size: .; J: TRBJ1-3; V: TRBV7-9; CDR3: ASSQTGSGNTIY